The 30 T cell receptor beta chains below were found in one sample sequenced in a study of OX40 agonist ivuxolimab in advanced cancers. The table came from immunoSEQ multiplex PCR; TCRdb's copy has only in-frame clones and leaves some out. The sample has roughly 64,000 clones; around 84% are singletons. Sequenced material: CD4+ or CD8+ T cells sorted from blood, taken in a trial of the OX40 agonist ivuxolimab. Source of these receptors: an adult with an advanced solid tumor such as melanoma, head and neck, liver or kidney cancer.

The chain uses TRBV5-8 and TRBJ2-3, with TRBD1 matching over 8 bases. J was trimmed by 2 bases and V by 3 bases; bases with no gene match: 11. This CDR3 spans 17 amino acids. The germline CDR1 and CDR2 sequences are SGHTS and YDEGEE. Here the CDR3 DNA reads TGTGCCAGCAGCTCACCCCTCGGGGGACAGGCCACAGATACGCAGTATTTT. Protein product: CASSSPLGGQATDTQYF.

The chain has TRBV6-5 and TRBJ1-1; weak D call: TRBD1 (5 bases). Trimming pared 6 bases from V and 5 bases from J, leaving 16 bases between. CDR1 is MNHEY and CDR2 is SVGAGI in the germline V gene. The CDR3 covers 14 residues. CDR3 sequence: CASSEVGGRTEAFF. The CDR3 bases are TGTGCCAGCAGCGAAGTCGGGGGGAGGACTGAAGCTTTCTTT.

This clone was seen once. The CDR3 DNA reads as TGTGCCAGCTCACCACCGACAGTCTATTCGGTTGAGCAGTTCTTC. It encodes CASSPPTVYSVEQFF. The chain couples TRBV18 to TRBJ2-1; tentative D call: TRBD1 (5 bases). The germline V gene encodes CDR1 KGHSH and CDR2 LQKENI. There are 15 residues in the CDR3. V shed 0 bases and J shed 9 bases, with 15 bases lying between them.

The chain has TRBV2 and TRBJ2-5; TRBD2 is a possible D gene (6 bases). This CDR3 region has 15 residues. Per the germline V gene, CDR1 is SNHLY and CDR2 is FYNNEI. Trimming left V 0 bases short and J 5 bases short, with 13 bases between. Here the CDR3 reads CASSEARDFGETQYF. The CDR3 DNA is TGTGCCAGCAGTGAAGCGCGGGACTTCGGGGAGACCCAGTACTTC.

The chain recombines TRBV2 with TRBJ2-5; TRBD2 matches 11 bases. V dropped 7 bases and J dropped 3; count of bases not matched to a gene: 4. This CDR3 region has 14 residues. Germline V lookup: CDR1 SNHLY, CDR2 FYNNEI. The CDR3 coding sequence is TGTGCCAGCAACCCGGGACTAGCGGAAGAGACCCAGTACTTC. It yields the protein CASNPGLAEETQYF.

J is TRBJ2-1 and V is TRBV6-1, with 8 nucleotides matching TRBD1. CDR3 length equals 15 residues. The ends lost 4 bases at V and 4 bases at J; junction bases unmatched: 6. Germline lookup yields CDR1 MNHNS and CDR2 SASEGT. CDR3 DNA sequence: TGTGCCAGCAGTGCCAGACAGGGGCCGTACAATGAGCAGTTCTTC. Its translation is CASSARQGPYNEQFF.

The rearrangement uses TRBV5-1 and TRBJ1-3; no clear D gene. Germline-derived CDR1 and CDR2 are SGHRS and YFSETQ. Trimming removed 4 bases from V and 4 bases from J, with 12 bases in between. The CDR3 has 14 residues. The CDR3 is CASSPGVAGNTIYF. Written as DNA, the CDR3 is TGCGCCAGCAGCCCCGGCGTAGCGGGAAACACCATATATTTT.

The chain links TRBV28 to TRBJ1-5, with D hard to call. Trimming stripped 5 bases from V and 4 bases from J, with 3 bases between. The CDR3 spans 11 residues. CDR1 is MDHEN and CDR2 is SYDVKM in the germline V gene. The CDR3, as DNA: TGTGCCAGCAGTACGAATCAGCCCCAGCATTTT. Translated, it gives CASSTNQPQHF.

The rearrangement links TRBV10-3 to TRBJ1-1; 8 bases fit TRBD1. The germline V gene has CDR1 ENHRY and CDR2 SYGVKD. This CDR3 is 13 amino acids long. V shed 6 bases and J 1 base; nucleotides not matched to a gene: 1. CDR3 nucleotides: TGTGCCATCAGCGACAGGGGGAACACTGAAGCTTTCTTT. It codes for CAISDRGNTEAFF.

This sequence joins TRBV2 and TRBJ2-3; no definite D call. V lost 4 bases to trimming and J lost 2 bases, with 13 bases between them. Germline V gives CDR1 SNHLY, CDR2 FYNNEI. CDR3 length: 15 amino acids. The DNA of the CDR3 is TGTGCCAGCAGTGCGGACCAACTTACCACAGATACGCAGTATTTT. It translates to CASSADQLTTDTQYF.

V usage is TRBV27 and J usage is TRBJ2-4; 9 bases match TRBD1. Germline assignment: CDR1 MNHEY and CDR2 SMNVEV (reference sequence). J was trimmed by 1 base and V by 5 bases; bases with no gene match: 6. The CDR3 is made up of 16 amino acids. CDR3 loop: CASSPWTGVAKNIQYF. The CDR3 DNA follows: TGTGCCAGCAGTCCGTGGACAGGGGTGGCCAAAAACATTCAGTACTTC.

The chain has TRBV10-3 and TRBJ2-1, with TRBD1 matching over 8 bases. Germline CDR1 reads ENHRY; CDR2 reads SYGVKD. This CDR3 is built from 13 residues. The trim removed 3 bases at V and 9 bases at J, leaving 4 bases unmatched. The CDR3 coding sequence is TGTGCCATCAGTGACACAGGGGGATCTGAGCAGTTCTTC. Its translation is CAISDTGGSEQFF.

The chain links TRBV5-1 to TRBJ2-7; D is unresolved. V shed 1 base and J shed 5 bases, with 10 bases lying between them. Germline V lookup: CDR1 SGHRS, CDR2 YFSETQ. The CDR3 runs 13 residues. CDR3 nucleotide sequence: TGCGCCAGCAGCTTGCCAGGCCCCCACGAGCAGTACTTC. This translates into CASSLPGPHEQYF.

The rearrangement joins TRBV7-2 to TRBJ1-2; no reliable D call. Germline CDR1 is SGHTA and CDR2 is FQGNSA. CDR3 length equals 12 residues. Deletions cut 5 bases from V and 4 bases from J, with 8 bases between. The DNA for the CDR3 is TGTGCCAGCAGCCCCGGGTCCTATGGCTACACCTTC. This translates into CASSPGSYGYTF.

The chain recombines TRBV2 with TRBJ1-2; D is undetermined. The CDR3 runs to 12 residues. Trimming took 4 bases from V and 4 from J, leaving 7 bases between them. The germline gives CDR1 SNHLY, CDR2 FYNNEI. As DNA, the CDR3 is TGTGCCAGCAGTGGGGCCAGCTATGGCTACACCTTC. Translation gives CASSGASYGYTF.

The CDR3 DNA reads as TGTGCCACCCTCGGGAATACGCAGTATTTT. Translated: CATLGNTQYF. The chain combines TRBV28 with TRBJ2-3, with a possible D match to TRBD2 (5 bases). The germline V gene has CDR1 MDHEN and CDR2 SYDVKM. V shed 10 bases and J shed 7 bases, with 9 bases lying between them. The CDR3 contains 10 residues.

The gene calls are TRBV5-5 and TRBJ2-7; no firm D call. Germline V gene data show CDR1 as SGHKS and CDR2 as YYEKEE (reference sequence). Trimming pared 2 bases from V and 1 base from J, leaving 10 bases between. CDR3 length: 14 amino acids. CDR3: CASSFSGPSYEQYF. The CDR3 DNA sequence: TGTGCCAGCAGCTTTTCGGGCCCTTCCTACGAGCAGTACTTC.

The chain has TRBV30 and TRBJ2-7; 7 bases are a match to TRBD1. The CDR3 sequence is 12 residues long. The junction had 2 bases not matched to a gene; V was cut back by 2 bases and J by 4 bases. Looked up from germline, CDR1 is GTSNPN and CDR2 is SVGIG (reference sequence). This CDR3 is CAWSNRGYEQYF. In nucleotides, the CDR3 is TGTGCCTGGAGTAACAGGGGTTACGAGCAGTACTTC. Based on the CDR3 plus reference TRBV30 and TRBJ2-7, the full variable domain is SQTIHQWPATLVQPVGSPLSLECTVEGTSNPNLYWYRQAAGRGLQLLFYSVGIGQISSEVPQNLSASRPQDRQFILSSKKLLLSDSGFYLCAWSNRGYEQYFGPGTRLTVT.

CDR3 nucleotides: TGTGCCAGCGGGGATCTAGCGGGAGGTCGGTACGAGCAGTACTTC. It encodes CASGDLAGGRYEQYF. The chain links TRBV5-4 to TRBJ2-7, with 11 bases fitting TRBD2. J gave up 4 bases and V 7 bases, and 10 bases lay outside the gene matches. The CDR3 covers 15 residues. CDR1 and CDR2 from the germline V gene are SGHNT and YYREEE (reference sequence).

The DNA for the CDR3 is TGTGCCAGCAGCTTAGGGGACAGGGACGAAAAACTGTTTTTT. Translation gives CASSLGDRDEKLFF. The genes are TRBV7-9 and TRBJ1-4; 9 positions match TRBD1. Germline CDR1 SEHNR, CDR2 FQNEAQ (reference sequence). Losses at the gene ends were 1 base for V and 8 bases for J; bases not matched to a gene: 2. This CDR3 comprises 14 residues. The full variable domain, with the rest looked up from reference TRBV7-9 and TRBJ1-4, is DTGVSQNPRHKITKRGQNVTFRCDPISEHNRLYWYRQTLGQGPEFLTYFQNEAQLEKSRLLSDRFSAERPKGSFSTLEIQRTEQGDSAMYLCASSLGDRDEKLFFGSGTQLSVL.

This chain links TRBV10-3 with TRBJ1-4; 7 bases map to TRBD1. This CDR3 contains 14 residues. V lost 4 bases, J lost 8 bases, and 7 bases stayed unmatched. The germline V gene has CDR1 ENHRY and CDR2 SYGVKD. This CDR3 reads CAISGGQTLEKLFF. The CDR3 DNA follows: TGTGCCATCAGTGGGGGACAGACGCTGGAAAAACTGTTTTTT.

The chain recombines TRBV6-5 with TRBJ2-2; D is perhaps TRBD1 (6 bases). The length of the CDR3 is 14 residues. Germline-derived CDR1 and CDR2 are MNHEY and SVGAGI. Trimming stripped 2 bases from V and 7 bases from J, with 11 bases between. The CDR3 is CASSYRGTGGELFF. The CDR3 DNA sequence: TGTGCCAGCAGTTACAGGGGGACGGGCGGGGAGCTGTTTTTT.

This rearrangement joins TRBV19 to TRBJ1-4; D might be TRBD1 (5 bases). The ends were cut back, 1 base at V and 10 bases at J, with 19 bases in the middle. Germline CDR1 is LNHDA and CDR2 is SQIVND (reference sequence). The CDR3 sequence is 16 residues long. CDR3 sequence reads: CASSIARANRPGKLFF. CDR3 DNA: TGTGCCAGTAGTATAGCCAGGGCGAACCGCCCGGGAAAACTGTTTTTT.

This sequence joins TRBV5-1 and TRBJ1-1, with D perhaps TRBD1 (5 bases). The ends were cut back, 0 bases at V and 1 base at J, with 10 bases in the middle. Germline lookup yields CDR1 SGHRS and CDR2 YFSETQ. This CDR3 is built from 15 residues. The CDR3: CASSLAGTGNTEAFF. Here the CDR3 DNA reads TGCGCCAGCAGCTTGGCGGGGACTGGGAACACTGAAGCTTTCTTT.

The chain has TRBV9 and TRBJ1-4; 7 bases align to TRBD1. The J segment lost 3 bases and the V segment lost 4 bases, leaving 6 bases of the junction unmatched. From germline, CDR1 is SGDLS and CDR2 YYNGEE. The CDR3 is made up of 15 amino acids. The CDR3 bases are TGTGCCAGCAGCCGAACAGGGGCGGCTAATGAAAAACTGTTTTTT. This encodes CASSRTGAANEKLFF.

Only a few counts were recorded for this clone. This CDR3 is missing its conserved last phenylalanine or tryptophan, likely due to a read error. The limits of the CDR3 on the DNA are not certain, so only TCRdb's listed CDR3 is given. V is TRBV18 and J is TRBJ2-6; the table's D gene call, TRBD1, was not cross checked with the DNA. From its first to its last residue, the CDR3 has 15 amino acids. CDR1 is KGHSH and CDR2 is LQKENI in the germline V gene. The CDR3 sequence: CASSLIGDIYKVGPT.

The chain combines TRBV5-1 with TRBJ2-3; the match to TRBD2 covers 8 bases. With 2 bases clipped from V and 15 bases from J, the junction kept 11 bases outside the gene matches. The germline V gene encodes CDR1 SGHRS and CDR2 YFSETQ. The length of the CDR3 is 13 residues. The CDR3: CASSLSSGRSGYF. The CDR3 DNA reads TGCGCCAGCAGCTTATCTAGCGGGCGCAGTGGATATTTT.

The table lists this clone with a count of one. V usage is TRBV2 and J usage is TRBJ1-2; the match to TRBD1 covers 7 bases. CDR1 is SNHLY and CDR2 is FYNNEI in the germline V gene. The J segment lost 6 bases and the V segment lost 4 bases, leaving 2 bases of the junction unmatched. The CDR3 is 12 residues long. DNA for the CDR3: TGTGCCAGCAGTGGACAGGGTGATGGCTACACCTTC. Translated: CASSGQGDGYTF. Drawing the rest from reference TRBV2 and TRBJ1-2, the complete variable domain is EPEVTQTPSHQVTQMGQEVILRCVPISNHLYFYWYRQILGQKVEFLVSFYNNEISEKSEIFDDQFSVERPDGSNFTLKIRSTKLEDSAMYFCASSGQGDGYTFGSGTRLTVV.

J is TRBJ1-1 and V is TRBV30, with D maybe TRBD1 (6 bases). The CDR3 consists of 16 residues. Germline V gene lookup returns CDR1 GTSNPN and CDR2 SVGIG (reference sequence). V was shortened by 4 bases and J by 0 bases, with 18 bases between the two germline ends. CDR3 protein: CAWTTPPTGLNTEAFF. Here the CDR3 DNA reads TGTGCCTGGACCACCCCGCCGACAGGCCTGAACACTGAAGCTTTCTTT.

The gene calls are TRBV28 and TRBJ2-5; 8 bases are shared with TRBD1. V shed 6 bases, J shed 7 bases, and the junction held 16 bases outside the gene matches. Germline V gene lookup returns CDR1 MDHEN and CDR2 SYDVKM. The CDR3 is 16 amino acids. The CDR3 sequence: CASSLTGGRDIGTQYF. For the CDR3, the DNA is TGTGCCAGCAGCTTAACAGGGGGACGCGACATAGGGACCCAGTACTTC.